This TCR beta chain comes out of a study of blood T cell repertoires in COVID-19. Measured with immunoSEQ multiplex PCR; TCRdb has only the in-frame clones, and not every one. The repertoire includes about half a million clones, roughly 85% of them detected once, and approximately 3% sits in the top ten. Trimming cost V 2 bases and J 8 bases, with 18 bases left between them. Germline values: CDR1 GTSNPN, CDR2 SVGIG (reference sequence). The CDR3 extends over 15 amino acids. Sequenced input: peripheral blood. This sequence was found in a human donor in a cohort sampled during active COVID-19. The rearrangement links TRBV30 to TRBJ1-4, with D unresolved. In DNA, the CDR3 is TGTGCCTGGAGTAGGACCGACTACAGCTACGAAAAACTGTTTTTT. Encoded protein: CAWSRTDYSYEKLFF.